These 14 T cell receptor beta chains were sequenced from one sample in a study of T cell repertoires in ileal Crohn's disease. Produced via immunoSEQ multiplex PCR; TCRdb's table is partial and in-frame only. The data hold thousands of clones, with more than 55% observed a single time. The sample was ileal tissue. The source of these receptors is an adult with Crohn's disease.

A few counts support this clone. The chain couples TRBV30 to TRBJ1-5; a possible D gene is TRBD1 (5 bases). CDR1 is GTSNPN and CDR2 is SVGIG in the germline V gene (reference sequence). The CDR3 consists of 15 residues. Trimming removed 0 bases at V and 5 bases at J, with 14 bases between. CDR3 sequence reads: CAWSVGPGGYQPQHF. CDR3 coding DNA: TGTGCCTGGAGTGTAGGCCCCGGGGGTTATCAGCCCCAGCATTTT.

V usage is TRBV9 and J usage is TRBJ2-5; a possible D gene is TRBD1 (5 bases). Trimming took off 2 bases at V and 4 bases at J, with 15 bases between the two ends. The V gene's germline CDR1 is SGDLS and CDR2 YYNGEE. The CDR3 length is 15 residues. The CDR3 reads CASSVSDSPVETQYF. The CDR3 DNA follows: TGTGCCAGCAGCGTCTCCGACAGTCCGGTAGAGACCCAGTACTTC.

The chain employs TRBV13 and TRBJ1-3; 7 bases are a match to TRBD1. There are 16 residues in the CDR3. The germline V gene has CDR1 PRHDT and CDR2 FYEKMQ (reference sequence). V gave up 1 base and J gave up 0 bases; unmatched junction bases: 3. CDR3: CASSLDRGGSGNTIYF. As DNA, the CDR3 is TGTGCCAGCAGCTTAGACAGGGGAGGCTCTGGAAACACCATATATTTT.

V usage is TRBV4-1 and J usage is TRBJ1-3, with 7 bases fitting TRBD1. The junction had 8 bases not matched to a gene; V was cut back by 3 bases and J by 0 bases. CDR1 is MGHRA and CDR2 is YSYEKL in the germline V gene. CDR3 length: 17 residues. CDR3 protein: CASSQYRGTSSGNTIYF. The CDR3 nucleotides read TGCGCCAGCAGCCAGTACAGGGGCACGAGCTCTGGAAACACCATATATTTT.

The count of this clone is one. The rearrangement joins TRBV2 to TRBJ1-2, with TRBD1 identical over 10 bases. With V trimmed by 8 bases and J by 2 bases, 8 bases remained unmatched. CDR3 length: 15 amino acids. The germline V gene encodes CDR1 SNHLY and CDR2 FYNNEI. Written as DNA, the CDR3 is TGTGCCAGCGGGCGGGGACAGGGGTCGAACTATGGCTACACCTTC. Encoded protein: CASGRGQGSNYGYTF.

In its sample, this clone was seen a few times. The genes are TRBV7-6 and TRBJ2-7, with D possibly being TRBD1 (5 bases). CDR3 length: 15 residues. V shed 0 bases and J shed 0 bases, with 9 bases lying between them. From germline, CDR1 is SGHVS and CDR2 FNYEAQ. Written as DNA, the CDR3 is TGTGCCAGCAGCTTAGCGGCAGGGCCCTCCTACGAGCAGTACTTC. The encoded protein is CASSLAAGPSYEQYF.

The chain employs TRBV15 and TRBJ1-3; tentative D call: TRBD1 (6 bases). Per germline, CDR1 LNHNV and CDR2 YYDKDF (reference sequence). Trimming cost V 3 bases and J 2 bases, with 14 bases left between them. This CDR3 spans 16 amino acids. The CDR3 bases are TGTGCCACCAGCAGGTTCACAGGGATCCCTGGAAACACCATATATTTT. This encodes CATSRFTGIPGNTIYF.

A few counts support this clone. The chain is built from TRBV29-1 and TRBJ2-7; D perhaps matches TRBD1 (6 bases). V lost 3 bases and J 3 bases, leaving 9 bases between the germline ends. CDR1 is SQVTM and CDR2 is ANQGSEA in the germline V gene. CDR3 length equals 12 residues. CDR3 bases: TGCAGCGTTGAGCGGACAGACTACGAGCAGTACTTC. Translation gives CSVERTDYEQYF.

The CDR3 bases are TGTGCCAGCAGCTTACGAGACACCGGGGAGCTGTTTTTT. Encoded protein: CASSLRDTGELFF. The chain links TRBV7-3 to TRBJ2-2; D not certain. The germline V gene has CDR1 SGHTA and CDR2 FQGTGA. This CDR3 has 13 residues. V was shortened by 2 bases and J by 3 bases, with 4 bases between the two germline ends. Complete variable domain (other parts from reference TRBV7-3 and TRBJ2-2): GAGVSQTPSNKVTEKGKYVELRCDPISGHTALYWYRQSLGQGPEFLIYFQGTGAADDSGLPNDRFFAVRPEGSVSTLKIQRTERGDSAVYLCASSLRDTGELFFGEGSRLTVL.

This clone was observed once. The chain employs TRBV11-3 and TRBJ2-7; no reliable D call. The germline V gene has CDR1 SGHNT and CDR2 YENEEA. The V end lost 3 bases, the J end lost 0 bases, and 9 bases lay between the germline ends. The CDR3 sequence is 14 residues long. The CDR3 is CASSLTQSSYEQYF. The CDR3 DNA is TGTGCCAGCAGCTTGACACAGAGCTCCTACGAGCAGTACTTC.

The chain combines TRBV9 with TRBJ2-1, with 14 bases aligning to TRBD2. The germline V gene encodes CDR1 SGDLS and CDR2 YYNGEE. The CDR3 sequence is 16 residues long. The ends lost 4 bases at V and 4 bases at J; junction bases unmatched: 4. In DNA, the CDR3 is TGTGCCAGCAGCTCCAGACTAGCGGGGGGGTACAATGAGCAGTTCTTC. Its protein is CASSSRLAGGYNEQFF.

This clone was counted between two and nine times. The CDR3 region has the DNA TGTGCCAGCAGCTCAACCGCTAGCGACTCCTACGAGCAGTACTTC. It specifies CASSSTASDSYEQYF. This sequence joins TRBV7-8 and TRBJ2-7; D is perhaps TRBD2 (6 bases). The V end was cut by 4 bases, the J end by 0 bases, with 13 bases between. The germline V gene has CDR1 SGHVS and CDR2 FQNEAQ. This CDR3 contains 15 residues.

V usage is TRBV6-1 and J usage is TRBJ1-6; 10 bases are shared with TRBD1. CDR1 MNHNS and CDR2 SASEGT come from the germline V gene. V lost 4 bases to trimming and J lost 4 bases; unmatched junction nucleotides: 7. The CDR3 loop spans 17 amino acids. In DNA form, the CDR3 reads TGTGCCAGCAGTGCCTTAGGACAGGGGGAGTATAATTCACCCCTCCACTTT. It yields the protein CASSALGQGEYNSPLHF.

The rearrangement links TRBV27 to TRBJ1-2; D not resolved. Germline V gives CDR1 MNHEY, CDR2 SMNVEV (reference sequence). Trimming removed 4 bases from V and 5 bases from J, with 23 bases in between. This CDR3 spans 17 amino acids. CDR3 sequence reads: CASSCIENSDTPYGYTF. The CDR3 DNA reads TGTGCCAGCAGTTGTATAGAAAATTCCGATACGCCATATGGCTACACCTTC.